Following are 10 T cell receptor beta chains from one sample sequenced in a study of T cell repertoires in cytomegalovirus infection (dated by TCRdb to between 2018 and 2021). No antigen has been identified for these receptors. The run used an Illumina HiSeq 1500. TCRdb took the public reads, trimmed them with fastp at Q25, ran MiXCR for clone calling and kept in-frame beta chains. For every CDR3 protein sequence, its rows merge into one entry that carries the most common genes and DNA. This sample lists approximately 76,000 distinct CDR3 sequences; approximately 39% were detected once. In total, the top ten clones hold 85% to 95% of the sample. The treatment or condition label for this specimen denotes: in vitro stimulation with specific CMV peptide epitopes to enrich CMV-specific T cells. This specimen consisted of CD8+ T cells from cultured PBMCs, obtained from culture after CMV antigen stimulation. The source of these receptors is a human donor in good health (CMV status not recorded). Some clones in this sample may be carry-over from other donors' samples.

CDR3 sequence (DNA): TGTGCCAGCAGCTCCGACGTACCCGAAGCTTTCTTT. Translation gives CASSSDVPEAFF. This rearrangement joins TRBV7-3 to TRBJ1-1; D not resolved. Germline V gene sequence: CDR1 SGHTA, CDR2 FQGTGA. Trimming left V 4 bases short and J 8 bases short, with 11 bases between. The CDR3 runs to 12 residues.

This clonotype was recorded once. The chain is built from TRBV27 and TRBJ2-3; unclear D gene. The germline V and J ends were trimmed by 3 bases and 0 bases, with 10 bases remaining between them. The CDR3 length is 15 residues. The germline gives CDR1 MNHEY, CDR2 SMNVEV (reference sequence). The CDR3 loop reads CASSLAVHSTDTQYF. CDR3 nucleotides: TGTGCCAGCAGTTTGGCAGTCCATAGCACAGATACGCAGTATTTT.

This clonotype was picked up one time. J is TRBJ2-3 and V is TRBV4-3; 8 bases map to TRBD2. With 0 bases clipped from V and 3 bases from J, the junction kept 11 bases outside the gene matches. From germline, CDR1 is LGHNA and CDR2 YSLEER. This CDR3 has 18 residues. The CDR3, as DNA: TGCGCCAGCAGCCAAGATGGGGTAGCGGGGTTATCAACAGATACGCAGTATTTT. Translated, it gives CASSQDGVAGLSTDTQYF.

The genes are TRBV7-8 and TRBJ2-2, with 8 bases identical to TRBD1. Germline lookup yields CDR1 SGHVS and CDR2 FQNEAQ. The CDR3 length is 18 residues. The V gene end was trimmed by 5 bases and the J gene end by 0 bases; junction bases not matched to a gene: 11. This CDR3 is CASSQRDRRNANTGELFF. DNA of the CDR3: TGTGCCAGCAGCCAACGGGACAGGAGAAACGCGAACACCGGGGAGCTGTTTTTT.

The chain joins TRBV4-1 to TRBJ1-1, with 7 positions matching TRBD1. This CDR3 contains 16 residues. In germline, CDR1 is MGHRA, CDR2 YSYEKL. Trimming took 1 base from V and 4 from J; bases not matched to a gene: 9. In DNA form, the CDR3 reads TGCGCCAGCAGCCAAGGGGTAGGGGGCGTGGGCACTGAAGCTTTCTTT. This encodes CASSQGVGGVGTEAFF.

The chain couples TRBV12-3 or TRBV12-4 to TRBJ2-1; D tentatively fits TRBD1 or TRBD2 (6 bases each). This CDR3 comprises 17 residues. V was pared by 3 bases and J by 5 bases, with 20 bases between. This chain's CDR3 is CASSFESRSGADNEQFF. The CDR3 DNA follows: TGTGCCAGCAGTTTCGAATCGAGGTCGGGGGCCGACAATGAGCAGTTCTTC.

This clonotype has just a few counts. The chain has TRBV11-2 and TRBJ1-4; TRBD1 aligns across 9 bases. V shed 5 bases, J shed 5 bases, and the junction held 12 bases outside the gene matches. The CDR3 is 17 residues long. From germline, CDR1 is SGHAT and CDR2 FQNNGV. Here the CDR3 reads CASSHSGTGYRNEKLFF. CDR3 in DNA: TGTGCCAGCAGCCACTCCGGGACAGGGTATCGGAATGAAAAACTGTTTTTT. The full variable domain, its missing parts supplied by reference TRBV11-2 and TRBJ1-4, is EAGVAQSPRYKIIEKRQSVAFWCNPISGHATLYWYQQILGQGPKLLIQFQNNGVVDDSQLPKDRFSAERLKGVDSTLKIQPAKLEDSAVYLCASSHSGTGYRNEKLFFGSGTQLSVL.

V gene TRBV7-6 combines with J gene TRBJ2-7; TRBD2 matches at 12 bases. V lost 5 bases, J lost 6 bases, and 5 bases stayed unmatched. There are 14 residues in the CDR3. Germline-derived CDR1 and CDR2 are SGHVS and FNYEAQ. Written as DNA, the CDR3 is TGTGCCAGCAGCCCGACTAGCGGGGGTGGCGAGCAGTACTTC. Its translation is CASSPTSGGGEQYF. The variable domain in full, completed from reference TRBV7-6 and TRBJ2-7, reads GAGVSQSPRYKVTKRGQDVALRCDPISGHVSLYWYRQALGQGPEFLTYFNYEAQQDKSGLPNDRFSAERPEGSISTLTIQRTEQRDSAMYRCASSPTSGGGEQYFGPGTRLTVT.

The CDR3 reads CASSWDNGYGYTF. CDR3 nucleotide sequence: TGTGCCAGCAGCTGGGACAACGGCTATGGCTACACCTTC. The V call is TRBV5-4, the J call TRBJ1-2, with D maybe TRBD1 (6 bases). Germline V CDR1 and CDR2: SGHNT, YYREEE (reference sequence). The CDR3 consists of 13 residues. V dropped 3 bases and J dropped 4 bases, with 10 bases sitting between them.

The chain employs TRBV6-5 and TRBJ1-2; D is unresolved. Trimming took off 2 bases at V and 2 bases at J, with 9 bases between the two ends. This CDR3 has 14 residues. Germline lookup yields CDR1 MNHEY and CDR2 SVGAGI. The CDR3 sequence: CASSYGQWNYGYTF. The CDR3 bases are TGTGCCAGCAGTTACGGGCAGTGGAACTATGGCTACACCTTC.